The subject of this entry is one T cell receptor beta chain. The data were taken from a study of blood T cell repertoires in COVID-19. Study details: The United States, Italy and Spain provided the acute and convalescent COVID-19 samples.

In the original analysis: Researchers report that nucleated cell counts were estimated from reference gene primer amplification. Method: immunoSEQ multiplex PCR; TCRdb's copy keeps in-frame clones and lacks some. Clone size and the V and J calls come from that table; the DNA yielded D and trimming. This table has about 170,000 clones, roughly 86% appearing once. Trimming stripped 6 bases from V and 5 bases from J, with 16 bases between. Looked up from germline, CDR1 is GTSNPN and CDR2 is SVGIG (reference sequence). The CDR3 contains 13 residues. Sequences were obtained from peripheral blood. This receptor was obtained from a man aged 40-49 years who had recovered from COVID-19. The chain recombines TRBV30 with TRBJ2-5; the D is unclear. The DNA for the CDR3 is TGTGCCTGCTCAGCTACCGCCAGGGAGACCCAGTACTTC. Residues: CACSATARETQYF.